The 27 T cell receptor beta chains below were found in one sample sequenced in a study of immune evolution from preneoplasia to lung adenocarcinoma. Some clones are missing from TCRdb's copy, which holds only in-frame ones; the method was immunoSEQ multiplex PCR. The data show about 6,500 clones, around 67% seen once. Specimen: FFPE lung adenocarcinoma in situ tissue. These receptor sequences come from a donor aged 70 or older with lung adenocarcinoma.

This chain uses TRBV15 with TRBJ1-5; no definite D call. The ends were cut back, 3 bases at V and 3 bases at J, with 15 bases in the middle. CDR3 size: 16 residues. The germline CDR1 and CDR2 sequences are LNHNV and YYDKDF (reference sequence). The CDR3 is CATSSRRRADNQPQHF. CDR3 sequence (DNA): TGTGCCACCAGCAGTAGAAGGCGGGCCGACAATCAGCCCCAGCATTTT.

The chain recombines TRBV10-3 with TRBJ1-3, with D possibly matching TRBD1 (6 bases). Trimming took off 3 bases at V and 4 bases at J, with 19 bases between the two ends. Germline CDR1 and CDR2: ENHRY and SYGVKD. This CDR3 has 17 residues. The CDR3 here is CAISDPGRGYLGNTIYF. The CDR3 bases are TGTGCCATCAGTGACCCGGGGAGGGGGTACCTCGGAAACACCATATATTTT.

The chain recombines TRBV6-5 with TRBJ1-5; D gene uncertain. The CDR3 totals 15 residues. The germline V gene encodes CDR1 MNHEY and CDR2 SVGAGI. Trimming took 6 bases from V and 1 from J, leaving 13 bases between them. The CDR3 region has the DNA TGTGCCAGCAGGGAACTGGACGGGAGCAATCAGCCCCAGCATTTT. This codes for CASRELDGSNQPQHF.

V usage is TRBV10-3 and J usage is TRBJ2-5; 10 bases match TRBD2. Trimming at V came to 5 bases and at J to 9 bases, leaving 15 bases not matched to a gene. CDR1 ENHRY and CDR2 SYGVKD come from the germline V gene. The length of the CDR3 is 16 residues. CDR3 sequence reads: CAISPRGSGGSPAQYF. The CDR3, as DNA: TGTGCCATCAGTCCTCGGGGTAGCGGGGGGTCCCCGGCCCAGTACTTC.

The chain carries TRBV15 and TRBJ1-1; no clear D. Trimming pared 5 bases from V and 1 base from J, leaving 11 bases between. This CDR3 has 14 residues. Germline V gene lookup returns CDR1 LNHNV and CDR2 YYDKDF (reference sequence). Written as DNA, the CDR3 is TGTGCCACCAGCGTCAGTCAAGGGAACACTGAAGCTTTCTTT. Translating it yields CATSVSQGNTEAFF.

This clone was observed a handful of times. The chain carries TRBV5-1 and TRBJ2-7, with 11 bases lining up with TRBD1. Germline V lookup: CDR1 SGHRS, CDR2 YFSETQ. The CDR3 totals 16 residues. The J segment lost 11 bases and the V segment lost 4 bases, leaving 17 bases of the junction unmatched. The CDR3 loop reads CASSPSIRDRGDEKYF. The CDR3 DNA sequence: TGCGCCAGCAGCCCGTCGATCCGGGACAGGGGGGATGAAAAGTACTTC.

The chain links TRBV7-9 to TRBJ1-6; D may be TRBD1 (6 bases). The CDR3 is 12 amino acids. Germline V CDR1 and CDR2: SEHNR, FQNEAQ (reference sequence). V was pared by 7 bases and J by 12 bases, with 13 bases between. The DNA of the CDR3 is TGTGCCAGCACCAGGGGTCTTAGACCCCTCCACTTT. Its translation is CASTRGLRPLHF.

The chain carries TRBV4-1 and TRBJ1-1; D not resolved. Germline lookup yields CDR1 MGHRA and CDR2 YSYEKL. The germline V and J ends were trimmed by 0 bases and 4 bases, with 6 bases remaining between them. The CDR3 covers 13 residues. CDR3 in amino acids: CASSQERLTEAFF. The DNA of the CDR3 is TGCGCCAGCAGCCAAGAAAGGCTCACTGAAGCTTTCTTT.

This clone is categorized as large. J is TRBJ1-2 and V is TRBV4-2, with D possibly TRBD1 on 5 matching bases. V lost 0 bases and J 4 bases, leaving 15 bases between the germline ends. The CDR3 spans 16 residues. CDR1 is LGHNA and CDR2 is YNFKEQ in the germline V gene. The CDR3 DNA sequence: TGTGCCAGCAGCCAAGAAGGTGCAGGGAAGGTCTATGGCTACACCTTC. It codes for CASSQEGAGKVYGYTF.

This clone was detected only a few times. The V and J genes are TRBV2 and TRBJ1-5; D remains unclear. The CDR3 consists of 13 residues. V lost 0 bases, J lost 8 bases, and 8 bases lay in between. Germline V lookup: CDR1 SNHLY, CDR2 FYNNEI. CDR3 protein: CASSEAVFEPQHF. Here the CDR3 DNA reads TGTGCCAGCAGTGAAGCGGTATTTGAGCCCCAGCATTTT.

Regarding this clone: A junction end diverges from the germline sequence, so it may reflect a read error. V is TRBV10-3 and J is TRBJ1-1, with 7 bases lining up with TRBD1. The CDR3 loop spans 11 amino acids. The V gene's germline CDR1 is ENHRY and CDR2 SYGVKD. CDR3 nucleotides: TGTGCCATCAGTGAAGACTTGGGACAGCTCTTT. Protein product: CAISEDLGQLF.

This clone was seen only a few times. This chain uses TRBV5-6 with TRBJ1-1; 8 bases are shared with TRBD1. Germline V gene sequence: CDR1 SGHDT, CDR2 YYEEEE. V lost 3 bases, J lost 1 base, and 8 bases stayed unmatched. The CDR3 length is 16 residues. The CDR3 spells CASSYRTGQPNTEAFF. CDR3 nucleotides: TGTGCCAGCAGCTACAGGACAGGGCAACCGAACACTGAAGCTTTCTTT. Looking up the rest from reference TRBV5-6 and TRBJ1-1 gives the full variable domain: DAGVTQSPTHLIKTRGQQVTLRCSPKSGHDTVSWYQQALGQGPQFIFQYYEEEERQRGNFPDRFSGHQFPNYSSELNVNALLLGDSALYLCASSYRTGQPNTEAFFGQGTRLTVV.

V is TRBV20-1 and J is TRBJ1-2; unclear D gene. Trimming took off 3 bases at V and 4 bases at J, with 3 bases between the two ends. In germline, CDR1 is DFQATT, CDR2 SNEGSKA (reference sequence). The CDR3 contains 10 residues. The CDR3 here is CSARAYGYTF. DNA of the CDR3: TGCAGTGCTAGGGCCTATGGCTACACCTTC.

The CDR3 DNA reads TGTGCCAGCAGCGTAGGTCCTAGCGGGGTCACAGATACGCAGTATTTT. Translating it yields CASSVGPSGVTDTQYF. The chain links TRBV9 to TRBJ2-3, with 9 positions matching TRBD2. Germline loops: CDR1 SGDLS, CDR2 YYNGEE. The CDR3 is 16 residues long. V was clipped by 0 bases and J by 2 bases; unmatched bases: 4.

The V call is TRBV14, the J call TRBJ2-5; possible D gene TRBD1, 6 bases. The J call is in doubt because the DNA end fits TRBJ2-7 better. This CDR3 contains 13 residues. The germline V gene encodes CDR1 SGHDN and CDR2 FVKESK. CDR3 sequence (DNA): TGTGCCAGCAGCCATGGACAGACCTACGAGCAGTACTTC. This translates into CASSHGQTYEQYF.

V and J are TRBV20-1 and TRBJ1-2; D is uncertain. The germline V gene encodes CDR1 DFQATT and CDR2 SNEGSKA (reference sequence). The CDR3 sequence is 11 residues long. The V end was cut by 1 base, the J end by 7 bases, with 7 bases between. For the CDR3, the DNA is TGCAGTGCTAGAGGAGGCGCTGGCTACACCTTC. Protein product: CSARGGAGYTF.

This clone has a handful of counts. V gene TRBV11-2 combines with J gene TRBJ2-5, with D tentatively TRBD2 (7 bases). Germline V gene lookup returns CDR1 SGHAT and CDR2 FQNNGV. There are 14 residues in the CDR3. With 1 base removed from V and 4 bases from J, the gap between germline ends came to 10 bases. The CDR3, as DNA: TGTGCCAGCAGCTTAGTAGGGGGGGTAGAGACCCAGTACTTC. Amino acid sequence: CASSLVGGVETQYF.

This chain joins TRBV16 and TRBJ1-1; unclear D gene. V was cut by 0 bases and J by 1 base, with 6 bases left in between. Germline values: CDR1 KGHSY, CDR2 FQNENV. This CDR3 is 14 amino acids long. The CDR3: CASSQSGGNTEAFF. Written as DNA, the CDR3 is TGTGCCAGCAGCCAATCGGGCGGGAACACTGAAGCTTTCTTT.

This chain links TRBV19 with TRBJ1-1, with 9 bases matching TRBD1. Trimming removed 6 bases from V and 4 bases from J; junction bases left unmatched: 6. The CDR3 length is 14 residues. The V gene's germline CDR1 is LNHDA and CDR2 SQIVND (reference sequence). The CDR3 nucleotides are TGTGCCAGTAGGACCGGACAGGGGATCACTGAAGCTTTCTTT. This encodes CASRTGQGITEAFF.

The rearrangement links TRBV4-2 to TRBJ2-7; D possibly matches TRBD1 or TRBD2 (6 bases each). The CDR3 totals 15 residues. Germline-derived CDR1 and CDR2 are LGHNA and YNFKEQ. V lost 0 bases and J lost 1, with 10 bases in between. CDR3 nucleotide sequence: TGTGCCAGCAGCCAAGATTGGAGGGGGTCCTACGAGCAGTACTTC. It specifies CASSQDWRGSYEQYF.

The V gene is TRBV9, the J gene TRBJ1-4; D call uncertain. V lost 6 bases and J lost 6, with 15 bases in between. Looked up from germline, CDR1 is SGDLS and CDR2 is YYNGEE. The length of the CDR3 is 14 residues. The DNA for the CDR3 is TGTGCCAGCACCCCGGGTCCCGAGCATGAAAAACTGTTTTTT. It specifies CASTPGPEHEKLFF.

The chain recombines TRBV29-1 with TRBJ2-1; D remains ambiguous. The germline V gene has CDR1 SQVTM and CDR2 ANQGSEA. Between the trimmed V and J ends, which lost 1 base and 0 bases, there was a span of 7 bases. The CDR3 has 14 amino acids. CDR3 nucleotide sequence: TGCAGCGTTGAAGGCCCGAGCTCCTACAATGAGCAGTTCTTC. Protein: CSVEGPSSYNEQFF.

The J gene is TRBJ2-7, the V gene TRBV6-6; D unresolved. Germline lookup yields CDR1 MNHNY and CDR2 SVGAGI (reference sequence). The CDR3 length is 15 residues. V shed 5 bases and J shed 0 bases, with 14 bases lying between them. This CDR3 reads CASSPIDPSSYEQYF. The CDR3 bases are TGTGCCAGCAGTCCCATTGACCCATCCTCCTACGAGCAGTACTTC.

CDR3 DNA: TGCGCCAGCAGTCCCTTTGGGAGACAGCAGAACTCTGGGGCCAACGTCCTGACTTTC. It translates to CASSPFGRQQNSGANVLTF. J is TRBJ2-6 and V is TRBV23-1; D tentatively fits TRBD1 or TRBD2 (5 bases each). TRBV23-1 is reported as an ORF; its role is uncertain. Trimming took off 4 bases at V and 0 bases at J, with 19 bases between the two ends. CDR3 length: 19 residues.

The V gene is TRBV21-1, the J gene TRBJ1-5. TRBV21-1 has pseudogene status. The CDR3 loop spans 14 amino acids. The CDR3 DNA reads TGTGCCAGCAGCAAAGGCGCAGGGACCCAGCCCCAGCATTTT. It is translated as CASSKGAGTQPQHF.

This clone was seen more than once but under ten times. This chain joins TRBV6-5 and TRBJ2-1; D perhaps matches TRBD2 (5 bases). Germline CDR1 is MNHEY and CDR2 is SVGAGI. The CDR3 length is 12 residues. The V gene lost 7 bases and the J gene lost 5 bases, with 9 bases spanning the gap. The CDR3 coding sequence is TGTGCCAGCACCTACGGGGACAATGAGCAGTTCTTC. This sequence encodes CASTYGDNEQFF.

The CDR3 nucleotides read TGTGCCAGCAGTTTAGGGGTTTCGATCTACGAGCAGTACTTC. It yields the protein CASSLGVSIYEQYF. The V gene is TRBV27, the J gene TRBJ2-7; no clear D gene. Per germline, CDR1 MNHEY and CDR2 SMNVEV (reference sequence). Trimming pared 2 bases from V and 3 bases from J, leaving 11 bases between. There are 14 residues in the CDR3.